This T cell receptor (beta chain) was captured in a study of cytomegalovirus exposure and HLA in healthy donors. Study-wide results and caveats: Among TCR beta chains, those listed as cytomegalovirus-associated numbered 164.

This clone was counted between two and nine times. Its target is unknown. PCR used 60 Vbeta primers and 13 Jbeta primers. Method: immunoSEQ multiplex PCR; TCRdb's copy keeps in-frame clones and lacks some. Of 85,000 to 100,000 clones listed, around 67% were seen once; the top ten hold roughly 2.5%. Sequencing was done on a sample of PBMCs. The TCR comes from a human donor in good health.

The DNA for the CDR3 is TGTGCCAGCAGCTTCCTGCGGGACGCCTACGAGCAGTACTTC. Residues: CASSFLRDAYEQYF. The chain carries TRBV11-2 and TRBJ2-7; tentative D call: TRBD2 (6 bases). The CDR3 is made up of 14 amino acids. With 3 bases removed from V and 2 bases from J, the gap between germline ends came to 11 bases. The germline CDR1 and CDR2 sequences are SGHAT and FQNNGV.